Following are 15 T cell receptor beta chains from one sample sequenced in a study of diagnostic markers for celiac disease. TCRdb processed the reads again and assigns one entry to each CDR3 protein, with no DNA. This sample's clone table lists several thousand distinct CDR3 sequences. The sequencing sample was made of either unsorted cells or a sorted T cell fraction (not recorded which). Every receptor here comes from a human donor. This table probably holds off-target reads from a library built for another chain.

By frequency, this clonotype registers medium-sized. The chain links TRBV2 to TRBJ2-3; the D call of TRBD2 rests on TCRdb alone, since no DNA is present to check it. The CDR3 has 15 residues. Germline V lookup: CDR1 SNHLY, CDR2 FYNNEI. CDR3 amino acids: CASSVPSGSTDTQYF.

The chain uses TRBV20-1 and TRBJ1-1. The V gene's germline CDR1 is DFQATT and CDR2 SNEGSKA (reference sequence). The CDR3 is made up of 13 amino acids. CDR3 protein: CSARDPVDTEAFF.

This clonotype is medium-sized (0.01 to 0.1%) by frequency. The J gene is TRBJ1-3, the V gene TRBV5-1; TCRdb's assignment of TRBD1 cannot be checked, as there is no DNA. This CDR3 is 15 amino acids long. The germline gives CDR1 SGHRS, CDR2 YFSETQ. The CDR3 loop reads CASSGQGYAGNTIYF.

This clonotype shows up as medium-sized by frequency. V and J are TRBV5-1 and TRBJ2-7; TCRdb names TRBD2, which stays unverified in the absence of DNA. The germline gives CDR1 SGHRS, CDR2 YFSETQ. The CDR3 extends over 15 amino acids. This CDR3 reads CASSSTSGVTYEQYF.

According to its frequency, this clonotype is medium-sized (0.01 to 0.1%). The chain has TRBV5-1 and TRBJ2-1; absent DNA, TCRdb's TRBD2 call cannot be checked. From germline, CDR1 is SGHRS and CDR2 YFSETQ. This CDR3 comprises 15 residues. This CDR3 is CASSLLPSGDGEQFF.

In terms of frequency, this clonotype is large. V gene TRBV12-3 or TRBV12-4 combines with J gene TRBJ1-1. The CDR3 has 13 amino acids. The CDR3 loop is CASSLGAGAEAFF.

The V and J genes are TRBV28 and TRBJ2-1; TCRdb returns TRBD2, unconfirmable since there is no DNA. The germline CDR1 and CDR2 sequences are MDHEN and SYDVKM. CDR3 length: 15 residues. Here the CDR3 reads CASSPTSGRYNEQFF.

The chain uses TRBV20-1 and TRBJ2-1; TCRdb indicates TRBD1, and absent DNA this call remains unverified. The CDR3 is 14 residues long. Germline V CDR1 and CDR2: DFQATT, SNEGSKA (reference sequence). CDR3 in amino acids: CSAREGGKGYEQFF.

The chain combines TRBV20-1 with TRBJ1-2; TCRdb's D call of TRBD1 is untestable without DNA. Germline CDR1 reads DFQATT; CDR2 reads SNEGSKA (reference sequence). The CDR3 is 12 amino acids. CDR3 loop: CSAGGQGYGYTF.

This chain connects TRBV5-1 to TRBJ2-1. Germline assignment: CDR1 SGHRS and CDR2 YFSETQ. The CDR3 is 14 residues long. The chain's CDR3 is CASSLGAVGNEQFF. Full variable domain (remainder filled in from reference TRBV5-1 and TRBJ2-1): KAGVTQTPRYLIKTRGQQVTLSCSPISGHRSVSWYQQTPGQGLQFLFEYFSETQRNKGNFPGRFSGRQFSNSRSEMNVSTLELGDSALYLCASSLGAVGNEQFFGPGTRLTVL.

The chain carries TRBV30 and TRBJ1-3. Germline loops: CDR1 GTSNPN, CDR2 SVGIG (reference sequence). This CDR3 is 11 amino acids long. The CDR3 here is CAWGGGNTIYF.

The V gene is TRBV29-1, the J gene TRBJ1-5; TCRdb's assignment of TRBD1 cannot be checked, as there is no DNA. The length of the CDR3 is 12 residues. From germline, CDR1 is SQVTM and CDR2 ANQGSEA. The CDR3 loop reads CASGDSSQPQHF.

This chain joins TRBV7-9 and TRBJ2-7. CDR1 and CDR2 from the germline V gene are SEHNR and FQNEAQ (reference sequence). The CDR3 is made up of 12 amino acids. The CDR3 loop reads CASSLTTGEQYF.

This clonotype is classed as medium-sized by frequency. The chain couples TRBV9 to TRBJ2-2. The CDR3 runs to 12 residues. CDR1 and CDR2 (germline): SGDLS, YYNGEE. CDR3 residues: CASNYNTGELFF. Variable domain in full (rest from reference TRBV9 and TRBJ2-2): DSGVTQTPKHLITATGQRVTLRCSPRSGDLSVYWYQQSLDQGLQFLIQYYNGEERAKGNILERFSAQQFPDLHSELNLSSLELGDSALYFCASNYNTGELFFGEGSRLTVL.

The chain has TRBV20-1 and TRBJ1-1; TCRdb reports TRBD1, a call that lacks DNA to check it against. CDR1 and CDR2 (germline): DFQATT, SNEGSKA (reference sequence). The CDR3 is made up of 14 amino acids. The chain's CDR3 is CSATLARMNTEAFF.